The rows below give T cell receptor beta chains drawn from one sample of a study of pediatric ulcerative colitis. Generated by immunoSEQ multiplex PCR, the TCRdb table keeps only in-frame clones and is missing some. The table records tens of thousands of clones, around 75% of them present only once. Sequencing used gut tissue. These receptors all come from a boy aged 5-17 years with severe ulcerative colitis. Both conserved end residues are part of each CDR3. A D gene is named only where the DNA matches it firmly. Clone size is stated in some rows and not others, as once, few, many or a class when expanded.

D	size	J	V	DNA	CDR3
.	.	TRBJ1-1	TRBV4-1	TGCGCCAGCAGCCAAGATTCGACAGAACGAGATGAAGCTTTCTTT	CASSQDSTERDEAFF
TRBD1	large	TRBJ2-7	TRBV19	TGTGCCAGTAAGACTCAACCCTCAAACAGGGGCCTAGTGTACGAGCAGTACTTC	CASKTQPSNRGLVYEQYF
.	.	TRBJ2-5	TRBV29-1	TGCAGCGATATCCCAGGGGACCAAGAGACCCAGTACTTC	CSDIPGDQETQYF
.	.	TRBJ2-3	TRBV9	TGTGCCAGCAGCCCTCACGAAGGGAGAGATACGCAGTATTTT	CASSPHEGRDTQYF
TRBD1	.	TRBJ1-1	TRBV13	TGTGCCAGCAGCTTAGGCGAGGGGGCGGGCACTGAAGCTTTCTTT	CASSLGEGAGTEAFF
.	few	TRBJ2-7	TRBV6-1	TGTGCCAGCAGTGTAAGAAGCAAAGGCTACGAGCAGTACTTC	CASSVRSKGYEQYF
.	.	TRBJ1-3	TRBV6-5	TGTGCCAGTTTACTTTCTGGAAACACCATATATTTT	CASLLSGNTIYF
.	.	TRBJ1-4	TRBV5-4	TGTGCCAGCAGCTTTCGGGGGAATGAAAAACTGTTTTTT	CASSFRGNEKLFF
TRBD1	.	TRBJ1-5	TRBV19	TGTGCCAGTAGTATAGTCGGACAGGGCGGTCAGCCCCAGCATTTT	CASSIVGQGGQPQHF
TRBD1	.	TRBJ2-7	TRBV5-4	TGTGCCAGCAGCAGACAGGGTCCCGACGAGCAGTACTTC	CASSRQGPDEQYF
TRBD1	few	TRBJ1-5	TRBV2	TGTGCCAGCAGTGAATCGACAGGGTCTCAGCCCCAGCATTTT	CASSESTGSQPQHF
TRBD1	.	TRBJ1-6	TRBV6-1	TGTGCCAGCAGTGATGCCCCGGACAGGACATCACCCCTCCACTTT	CASSDAPDRTSPLHF
.	once	TRBJ2-2	TRBV7-3	TGTGCCAGCAGCTCCAGACAGATGAGAGAGCTGTTTTTT	CASSSRQMRELFF
.	.	TRBJ2-2	TRBV7-9	TGTGCCAGCAGCAACCTAGCCCGGATCAACACCGGGGAGCTGTTTTTT	CASSNLARINTGELFF
TRBD1	.	TRBJ1-2	TRBV5-4	TGTGCCAGCAGCCTAGGGACAGGGGGTTTTGGCTACACCTTC	CASSLGTGGFGYTF
.	.	TRBJ1-2	TRBV11-2	TGTGCCAGCACCCCAGGGGCCGCTAACTATGGCTACACCTTC	CASTPGAANYGYTF
.	.	TRBJ2-2	TRBV7-2	TGTGCCAGCAGCTTAGCCGTGTCGAACACCGGGGAGCTGTTTTTT	CASSLAVSNTGELFF
TRBD1	.	TRBJ2-2	TRBV5-1	TGCGCCAGCAGCTTGGCAGGGGGCAGCGGGGAGCTGTTTTTT	CASSLAGGSGELFF
.	.	TRBJ2-7	TRBV30	TGTGCCTGGAGTGTGTCCGGGGGCCCCTACGAGCAGTACTTC	CAWSVSGGPYEQYF
.	.	TRBJ1-2	TRBV28	TGTGCCAGCAGTTTATGGACGGGCTATGGCTACACCTTC	CASSLWTGYGYTF
.	few	TRBJ2-7	TRBV19	TGTGCCAGTAGTAACAAACAGCGACCTCCCTACGAGCAGTACTTC	CASSNKQRPPYEQYF
.	.	TRBJ2-7	TRBV28	TGTGCCAGCAGTTCGATCCAGGGTTCCGGAGTCCCCGTGCAGTACTTC	CASSSIQGSGVPVQYF
.	.	TRBJ1-3	TRBV6-1	TGTGCCAGCAGTGGGGGACTTATAGGGTCTGGAAACACCATATATTTT	CASSGGLIGSGNTIYF
.	.	TRBJ2-3	TRBV5-1	TGCGCCAGCAGCTTGGGGCAAAACACAGATACGCAGTATTTT	CASSLGQNTDTQYF
.	.	TRBJ1-4	TRBV15	TGTGCCACCAGCCGAAGACCGGACTACGAAAAACTGTTTTTT	CATSRRPDYEKLFF
.	.	TRBJ1-2	TRBV2	TGTGCCAGCAATAACAGGGCGAAGAATGGCTACACCTTC	CASNNRAKNGYTF
TRBD1	.	TRBJ2-3	TRBV27	TGTGCCAGCAGCTTTACAGGGGGAGATACGCAGTATTTT	CASSFTGGDTQYF
.	.	TRBJ2-5	TRBV27	TGTGCCAGCAGCGGCCGGGACTCTTTGTGGGGGACCCAGTACTTC	CASSGRDSLWGTQYF
.	.	TRBJ1-1	TRBV2	TGTGCCAGCATGCCCGACAGGACATTCGAAACCACTGAAGCTTTCTTT	CASMPDRTFETTEAFF
TRBD1	few	TRBJ1-6	TRBV2	TGTGCCAGCAGTGAATATGGGACAGGGACTAATTCACCCCTCCACTTT	CASSEYGTGTNSPLHF
.	.	TRBJ1-5	TRBV28	TGTGCCAGCACCCAATTAAGGGTTCAGCCCCAGCATTTT	CASTQLRVQPQHF
.	few	TRBJ1-6	TRBV10-3	TGTGCCATCAGTGTGTCAGGTTCACCCCTCCACTTT	CAISVSGSPLHF